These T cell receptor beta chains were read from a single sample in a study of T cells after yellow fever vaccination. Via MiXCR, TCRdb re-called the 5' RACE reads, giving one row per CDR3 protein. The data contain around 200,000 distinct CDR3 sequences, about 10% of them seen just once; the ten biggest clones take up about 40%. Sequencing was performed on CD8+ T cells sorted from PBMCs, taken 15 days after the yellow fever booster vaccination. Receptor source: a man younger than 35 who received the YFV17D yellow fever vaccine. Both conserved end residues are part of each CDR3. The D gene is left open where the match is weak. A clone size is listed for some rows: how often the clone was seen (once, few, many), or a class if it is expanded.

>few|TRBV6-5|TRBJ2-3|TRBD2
CASSLNPGLAGGPTDTQYF
TGTGCCAGCAGCCTTAACCCGGGACTAGCGGGGGGGCCGACAGATACGCAGTATTTT
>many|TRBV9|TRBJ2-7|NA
CASSVVPNLYEQYF
TGTGCCAGCAGCGTAGTGCCGAATCTGTACGAGCAGTACTTC
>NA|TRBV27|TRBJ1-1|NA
CASSLGMVTEAFF
TGTGCCAGCAGTCTGGGCATGGTCACTGAAGCTTTCTTT
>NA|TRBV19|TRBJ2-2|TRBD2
CASSATSGGWHTGELFF
TGTGCCAGTAGTGCGACTAGCGGGGGGTGGCACACCGGGGAGCTGTTTTTT
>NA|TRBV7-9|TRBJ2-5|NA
CASSSTREKQETQYF
TGTGCCAGCAGCTCAACCAGGGAAAAACAAGAGACCCAGTACTTC
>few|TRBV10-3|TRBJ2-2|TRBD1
CAISGDRDAGELFF
TGTGCCATCAGCGGGGACAGGGACGCCGGGGAGCTGTTTTTT
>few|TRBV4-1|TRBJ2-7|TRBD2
CASSQDSGGRYHEQYF
TGCGCCAGCAGCCAAGATTCGGGGGGAAGGTACCACGAGCAGTACTTC
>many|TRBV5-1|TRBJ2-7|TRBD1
CASSLDRGISYEQYF
TGCGCCAGCAGCTTGGACAGGGGGATCTCCTACGAGCAGTACTTC
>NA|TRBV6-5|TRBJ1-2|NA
CASRASGEGYGYTF
TGTGCCAGCAGAGCCTCAGGGGAGGGTTATGGCTACACCTTC
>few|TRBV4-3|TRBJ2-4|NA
CASSQDKSGERYIQYF
TGCGCCAGCAGCCAAGATAAGTCAGGGGAGAGGTACATTCAGTACTTC
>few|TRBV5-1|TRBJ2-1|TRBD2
CASSLASGENEQFF
TGCGCCAGCAGCTTGGCCAGCGGGGAAAATGAGCAGTTCTTC
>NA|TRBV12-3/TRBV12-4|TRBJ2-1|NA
CASTSAGNEQFF
TGTGCCAGCACTTCTGCCGGCAATGAGCAGTTCTTC
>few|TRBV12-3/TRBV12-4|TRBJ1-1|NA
CASSGDGYTEAFF
TGTGCCAGCAGTGGGGACGGTTACACTGAAGCTTTCTTT
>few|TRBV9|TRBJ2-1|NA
CASSAGNVPYNEQFF
TGTGCCAGCAGCGCCGGCAACGTCCCCTACAATGAGCAGTTCTTC
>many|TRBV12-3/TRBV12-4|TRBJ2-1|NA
CASSFTENEQFF
TGTGCCAGCAGTTTTACGGAGAATGAGCAGTTCTTC
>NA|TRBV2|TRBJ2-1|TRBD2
CASSVRTSGGDNEQFF
TGTGCCAGCAGTGTGCGGACTAGCGGGGGGGACAATGAGCAGTTCTTC
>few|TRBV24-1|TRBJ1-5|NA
CATSAGWGGNQPQHF
TGTGCCACCAGTGCCGGGTGGGGGGGCAATCAGCCCCAGCATTTT
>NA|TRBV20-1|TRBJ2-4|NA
CSARDGSGRNIQYF
TGCAGTGCTAGAGATGGATCGGGTAGGAACATTCAGTACTTC
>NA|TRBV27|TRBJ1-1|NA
CASSLSGGLNTEAFF
TGTGCCAGCAGTTTATCGGGGGGCCTGAACACTGAAGCTTTCTTT
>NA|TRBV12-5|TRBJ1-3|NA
CASGTGSGNTIYF
TGTGCTAGTGGAACAGGGTCTGGAAACACCATATATTTT
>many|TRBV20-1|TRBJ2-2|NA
CSATGPNTGELFF
TGCAGCGCGACAGGACCGAACACCGGGGAGCTGTTTTTT
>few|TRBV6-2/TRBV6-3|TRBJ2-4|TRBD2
CASSKGLAGKNIQYF
TGTGCCAGCAGTAAAGGACTAGCGGGAAAAAACATTCAGTACTTC
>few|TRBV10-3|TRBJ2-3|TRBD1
CAISEGGIGVADTQYF
TGTGCCATCAGTGAAGGGGGCATAGGGGTCGCAGATACGCAGTATTTT
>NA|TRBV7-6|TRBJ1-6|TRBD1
CASSRTGGSYNSPLHF
TGTGCCAGCAGCAGGACAGGGGGCTCCTATAATTCACCCCTCCACTTT
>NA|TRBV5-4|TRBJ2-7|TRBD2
CASSSGTRINEQYF
TGTGCCAGCAGCAGTGGGACTAGAATCAACGAGCAGTACTTC
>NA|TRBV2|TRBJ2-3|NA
CASSGDSPMDTQYF
TGTGCCAGCAGTGGGGACTCCCCAATGGATACGCAGTATTTT
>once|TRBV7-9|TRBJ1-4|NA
CASSSEAGEKLFF
TGTGCCAGCAGCTCGGAGGCAGGTGAAAAACTGTTTTTT
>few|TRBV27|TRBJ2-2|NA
CASSSRGSGTGELFF
TGTGCCAGCAGTTCAAGGGGGTCGGGCACCGGGGAGCTGTTTTTT
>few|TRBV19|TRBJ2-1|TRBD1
CASSARTGTPDGQFF
TGTGCCAGTAGTGCCCGGACAGGGACCCCGGATGGACAGTTCTTC
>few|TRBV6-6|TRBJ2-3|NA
CASTTGTTDTQYF
TGTGCCAGCACAACAGGGACCACAGATACGCAGTATTTT
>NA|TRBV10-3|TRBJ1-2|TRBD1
CAISKRWTGAGDGYTF
TGTGCCATCTCTAAGAGATGGACAGGGGCTGGGGATGGCTACACCTTC
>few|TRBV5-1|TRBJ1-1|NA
CASSFSGDTEAFF
TGCGCCAGCAGCTTTTCCGGAGACACTGAAGCTTTCTTT
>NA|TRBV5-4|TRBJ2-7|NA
CASSLGWGTTYEQYF
TGTGCCAGCAGCCTGGGCTGGGGGACCACCTACGAGCAGTACTTC
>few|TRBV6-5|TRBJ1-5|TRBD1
CASSPDRAGQPQHF
TGTGCCAGCAGTCCTGACAGGGCGGGTCAGCCCCAGCATTTT
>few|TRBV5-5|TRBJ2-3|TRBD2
CASSLRGGLLTDTQYF
TGTGCCAGCAGCTTGCGGGGGGGCCTTTTAACAGATACGCAGTATTTT
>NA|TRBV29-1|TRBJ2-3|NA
CSGLGDTQYF
TGCAGCGGATTGGGGGATACGCAGTATTTT
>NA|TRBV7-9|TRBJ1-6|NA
CASSPGRANSPLHF
TGTGCCAGCAGCCCGGGACGAGCTAATTCACCCCTCCACTTT
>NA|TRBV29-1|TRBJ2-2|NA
CSVELDTGELFF
TGCAGCGTTGAATTGGACACCGGGGAGCTGTTTTTT